Listed here are 8 T cell receptor beta chains from one sample, sequenced in a study of tissue T cells after allogeneic stem cell transplantation. Here immunoSEQ multiplex PCR was the method, and the copy in TCRdb shows in-frame clones only, minus some. The table records 15,000 to 20,000 clones, roughly two thirds of them present only once. Sequenced sample: spleen. The source is a female BALB/c mouse in good health. Strain MHC haplotype: H2-d.

With respect to this clone: Germline and genes: mouse. CDR3 bases read: TGTGCCAGCAGCCAAGAAGCGACAACAAACTCCGACTACACC. It is translated as CASSQEATTNSDYT. The CDR3 in full is CASSQEATTNSDYTF. The gene calls are TRBV2 and TRBJ1-2, with no clear D. Read coverage stops 1 residue before the CDR3 terminus; the germline J gene supplies the remainder. CDR3 length: 15 amino acids. Trimming removed 0 bases from V and 0 bases from J, with 8 bases in between. CDR1 LGHNA and CDR2 YSYQKL come from the germline V gene.

Only one count was recorded for this clone. The genes are named according to mouse. The CDR3 end is not reached by the read, which stops 1 residue before it; the germline J gene fills it in. This sequence joins TRBV2 and TRBJ2-1, with D perhaps TRBD1 or TRBD2 (5 bases each). V dropped 0 bases and J dropped 3 bases, with 6 bases sitting between them. The CDR3 consists of 14 residues. Per germline, CDR1 LGHNA and CDR2 YSYQKL. Partial CDR3 DNA: TGTGCCAGCAGCCAAGAGGGGACCTATGCTGAGCAGTTC. Residues: CASSQEGTYAEQF. The complete CDR3 protein is CASSQEGTYAEQFF.

Concerning this clone itself: Gene names are mouse gene names. Read sequence stops 1 residue before the CDR3 end, and the germline J gene provides the missing end. The V and J genes are TRBV1 and TRBJ1-3, with D unresolved. V was cut by 0 bases and J by 0 bases, with 9 bases left in between. The CDR3 contains 16 residues. Germline V gene lookup returns CDR1 NSQYPW and CDR2 LRSPGD (reference sequence). CDR3 in amino acids: CTCSADLEYSGNTLYF. The CDR3 DNA, read in part, is TGCACCTGCAGTGCAGATCTGGAGTATTCTGGAAATACGCTCTAT.

This clone has just a few counts. Germline and genes: mouse. Coverage ceases 1 residue before the CDR3 finishes, and the germline J gene fills in the end. This chain connects TRBV5 to TRBJ1-4; 8 bases match TRBD1. V was pared by 2 bases and J by 3 bases, with 2 bases of the junction left unmatched. In germline, CDR1 is LGHNA, CDR2 YNLKQL (reference sequence). The CDR3 runs to 15 residues. The CDR3 DNA, read in part, is TGTGCCAGCAGCCAACGGACAGGGACCAACGAAAGATTATTT. Amino acids: CASSQRTGTNERLF. The full CDR3 protein is CASSQRTGTNERLFF.

Regarding this clone: Each gene name is a mouse one. Read coverage stops 1 residue before the CDR3 terminus; the germline J gene supplies the remainder. The V gene is TRBV24, the J gene TRBJ2-1; TRBD1 matches 9 bases. This CDR3 is built from 15 residues. V trimming: 4 bases; J trimming: 1 base; junction bases outside the gene matches: 2. Germline V gene data show CDR1 as KGHTA and CDR2 as FRNEEI. The CDR3 reads CASSPTGGNYAEQFF. The DNA read from the CDR3 is TGTGCCAGCAGTCCGACAGGGGGGAACTATGCTGAGCAGTTC.

Comment on this clone: Here the gene names and germline are mouse. The missing CDR3 end, 1 residue past where the read stops, is filled in from the germline J gene. The rearrangement links TRBV4 to TRBJ2-1; 8 bases match TRBD2. The V gene's germline CDR1 is LGHDT and CDR2 YNNKQL (reference sequence). The CDR3 is 13 amino acids. J was trimmed by 5 bases and V by 5 bases; bases with no gene match: 2. The CDR3 DNA, read in part, is TGTGCCAGCAGCCGGGACTGGAATGCTGAGCAGTTC. Its protein is CASSRDWNAEQF. The CDR3, in full, reads CASSRDWNAEQFF.

Concerning this clone: The germline and genes are mouse ones. The CDR3 end falls 1 residue outside the read, so it is completed with the germline J gene. The chain uses TRBV19 and TRBJ2-1; 9 bases align to TRBD1. The CDR3 length is 15 residues. The ends lost 2 bases at V and 3 bases at J; junction bases unmatched: 3. Germline assignment: CDR1 FNHDT and CDR2 SITEND (reference sequence). CDR3 DNA, as far as it was read: TGTGCCAGCAGTATCAGGACAGGGGCCTATGCTGAGCAGTTC. Translating it yields CASSIRTGAYAEQF. The entire CDR3 is CASSIRTGAYAEQFF.

This clone was seen a handful of times. Gene names refer to mouse genes. The read ends 1 residue shy of where the CDR3 ends; the end is completed using the germline J gene. V gene TRBV26 combines with J gene TRBJ2-7; D gene unclear. The CDR3 loop spans 11 amino acids. CDR1 is KGHPV and CDR2 is FQNQEV in the germline V gene (reference sequence). V was cut by 5 bases and J by 4 bases, with 6 bases left in between. Partial CDR3 DNA: TGTGCCAGCAGTGCGGATTATGAACAGTAC. Its protein is CASSADYEQY. The entire CDR3 reads CASSADYEQYF.